What follows are 27 T cell receptor beta chains derived from one specimen sequenced in a study of spatial heterogeneity in lung cancer. Stated time point: sample taken at primary tumor resection. Without sorting, whole RNA was sequenced from tumor, nontumor lung or frozen PBMC. One entry per CDR3 protein, called by TCRdb with MiXCR from the 5' RACE reads. The repertoire holds over 4,000 distinct CDR3 sequences, over 9% seen once, with around 46% in the top ten. The sample consisted of PBMCs, taken at surgery. The source is a male donor with early-stage non-small cell lung cancer.

Sample share makes this clonotype medium-sized (0.01 to 0.1%). V is TRBV10-1 and J is TRBJ2-1; D ambiguous. From germline, CDR1 is WNHNN and CDR2 SYGVQD (reference sequence). The CDR3 is 11 residues long. The CDR3 sequence: CGPRSNNEQFF. The DNA for the CDR3 is TGCGGTCCCCGGTCCAACAATGAGCAGTTCTTC.

This clonotype was recorded at least ten times. The chain joins TRBV7-9 to TRBJ2-2, with D possibly called TRBD1 or TRBD2 (5 bases each). Germline assignment: CDR1 SEHNR and CDR2 FQNEAQ (reference sequence). The CDR3 contains 20 residues. Trimming took 5 bases from V and 0 from J, leaving 25 bases between them. Here the CDR3 DNA reads TGTGCCAGCAGCGCGAGCATAAGACGGGGCCTAATTGCGAACACCGGGGAGCTGTTTTTT. This gives the protein CASSASIRRGLIANTGELFF.

This clonotype was picked up many times. The chain has TRBV11-1 and TRBJ1-5; D unclear. V was cut by 5 bases and J by 4 bases, with 12 bases left in between. This CDR3 has 14 amino acids. Germline V gives CDR1 SGHAT, CDR2 FQDESV (reference sequence). CDR3 coding DNA: TGTGCCAGCAGCCTGTCGAGGGATAATCAGCCCCAGCATTTT. Its translation: CASSLSRDNQPQHF.

In its sample, this clonotype was seen many times. This sequence joins TRBV14 and TRBJ2-7, with unresolved D. CDR1 and CDR2 from the germline V gene are SGHDN and FVKESK. The V end was cut by 2 bases, the J end by 2 bases, with 13 bases between. This CDR3 is 15 amino acids long. CDR3 bases: TGTGCCAGCAGCCAATATGTCACATCAACCTACGAGCAGTACTTC. This encodes CASSQYVTSTYEQYF.

This clonotype was detected ten times or more. The chain combines TRBV12-2 with TRBJ1-1; the DNA was not used to check the table's D call, TRBD1. TRBV12-2 is shown as a pseudogene. CDR3 length equals 15 residues. CDR3: CASRQQGRRNTEAFF. The CDR3 coding sequence is TGTGCAAGTCGCCAACAGGGCCGTAGAAACACTGAAGCTTTCTTT.

This clonotype was observed at least ten times. The chain uses TRBV2 and TRBJ1-6; D gene ambiguous. CDR3 length: 13 residues. Trimming shortened V by 7 bases and J by 7 bases, and 11 bases separated the two germline ends. CDR1 is SNHLY and CDR2 is FYNNEI in the germline V gene. CDR3: CASTPDGNSPLHF. The CDR3 coding sequence is TGTGCCAGCACTCCGGACGGAAATTCACCCCTCCACTTT.

This clonotype has a count of ten or more. V usage is TRBV19 and J usage is TRBJ1-2; D gene uncertain. CDR1 and CDR2 (germline): LNHDA, SQIVND (reference sequence). This CDR3 has 12 amino acids. V dropped 1 base and J dropped 6 bases, with 6 bases sitting between them. The CDR3 reads CASSIARDGYTF. Written as DNA, the CDR3 is TGTGCCAGTAGTATAGCCCGTGATGGCTACACCTTC.

This clonotype counts as medium-sized. The chain employs TRBV9 and TRBJ2-7; no firm D call. V gave up 4 bases and J gave up 0 bases, with 11 bases separating them. Germline V CDR1 and CDR2: SGDLS, YYNGEE. The CDR3 runs 14 residues. This chain's CDR3 is CASSPSPSSYEQYF. The CDR3, as DNA: TGTGCCAGCAGCCCCAGCCCCAGCTCCTACGAGCAGTACTTC.

The chain carries TRBV7-9 and TRBJ1-2, with TRBD1 matching 7 bases. The CDR3 spans 15 residues. Germline-derived CDR1 and CDR2 are SEHNR and FQNEAQ (reference sequence). Trimming removed 5 bases from V and 4 bases from J; junction bases left unmatched: 10. CDR3 coding DNA: TGTGCCAGCAGCCCTTCAGGGGGAAGTAGCTATGGCTACACCTTC. This encodes CASSPSGGSSYGYTF.

This clonotype was counted between two and nine times. The J gene is TRBJ2-3, the V gene TRBV20-1; D possibly matches TRBD1 or TRBD2 (6 bases each). Trimming took 2 bases from V and 4 from J, leaving 19 bases between them. Germline CDR1 is DFQATT and CDR2 is SNEGSKA (reference sequence). There are 16 residues in the CDR3. DNA for the CDR3: TGCAGTGCTAGATCTTTGGGGGGCTACGAGGCAGATACGCAGTATTTT. Its protein is CSARSLGGYEADTQYF.

This clonotype was found many times. CDR3 bases: TGCGCCAGCAGTCCCGGGCCCTCCTACGAGCAGTACTTC. Protein product: CASSPGPSYEQYF. This chain joins TRBV4-1 and TRBJ2-7; D remains unclear. This CDR3 has 13 amino acids. Trimming cost V 6 bases and J 0 bases, with 9 bases left between them. Germline CDR1 MGHRA, CDR2 YSYEKL.

J is TRBJ2-7 and V is TRBV5-1; TRBD2 agrees at 10 bases. CDR3 length equals 15 residues. CDR1 is SGHRS, CDR2 YFSETQ, per germline. Trimming removed 1 base from V and 2 bases from J; junction bases left unmatched: 3. The chain's CDR3 is CASSLLLAGAYEQYF. CDR3 nucleotides: TGCGCCAGCAGCTTGTTGCTAGCGGGAGCCTACGAGCAGTACTTC.

This clonotype appeared many times. This chain uses TRBV4-1 with TRBJ1-1; D may be TRBD1 (6 bases). Germline V gives CDR1 MGHRA, CDR2 YSYEKL. This CDR3 region has 14 residues. Trimming pared 2 bases from V and 4 bases from J, leaving 11 bases between. The CDR3 protein is CASSQMAGVTEAFF. Here the CDR3 DNA reads TGCGCCAGCAGCCAAATGGCAGGGGTCACTGAAGCTTTCTTT.

This clonotype has a count of ten or more. This chain connects TRBV7-3 to TRBJ2-1; tentatively, D is TRBD1 or TRBD2 (5 bases each). The V end was cut by 3 bases, the J end by 4 bases, with 16 bases between. This CDR3 has 16 residues. Germline values: CDR1 SGHTA, CDR2 FQGTGA. CDR3 nucleotides: TGTGCCAGCAGCTTTTCCCCCGGGGCTCCATACAATGAGCAGTTCTTC. Its protein product is CASSFSPGAPYNEQFF.

This clonotype showed up many times. This rearrangement joins TRBV2 to TRBJ1-2, with D unresolved. Germline V CDR1 and CDR2: SNHLY, FYNNEI. The CDR3 is 13 amino acids. V was shortened by 6 bases and J by 3 bases, with 11 bases between the two germline ends. CDR3 DNA sequence: TGTGCCAGCAGGACATACGGGGACTATGGCTACACCTTC. Its protein is CASRTYGDYGYTF. The whole variable domain, remainder taken from reference TRBV2 and TRBJ1-2, is EPEVTQTPSHQVTQMGQEVILRCVPISNHLYFYWYRQILGQKVEFLVSFYNNEISEKSEIFDDQFSVERPDGSNFTLKIRSTKLEDSAMYFCASRTYGDYGYTFGSGTRLTVV.

This clonotype occurred many times. The chain is built from TRBV20-1 and TRBJ2-7; 13 bases match TRBD2. The CDR3 covers 18 residues. The germline CDR1 and CDR2 sequences are DFQATT and SNEGSKA (reference sequence). The V and J ends lost 0 bases and 1 base, in that order; junction bases with no gene match: 9. In nucleotides, the CDR3 is TGCAGTGCTAGAGATCCGGGACTAGCGGGGCCGGGTTCCTACGAGCAGTACTTC. Translation gives CSARDPGLAGPGSYEQYF.

At least ten counts were recorded for this clonotype. This chain connects TRBV6-5 to TRBJ1-4; 8 nucleotides match TRBD1. Germline V CDR1 and CDR2: MNHEY, SVGAGI. The CDR3 is 16 residues long. V lost 6 bases and J lost 6; bases outside the gene matches: 12. In DNA, the CDR3 is TGTGCCAGCAGGACAGGGGTTGAGCCTTGGGATGAAAAACTGTTTTTT. Translating it yields CASRTGVEPWDEKLFF.

This clonotype is labeled medium-sized. The chain links TRBV13 to TRBJ2-3, with 8 bases aligning to TRBD2. The CDR3 spans 14 residues. The trim removed 5 bases at V and 4 bases at J, leaving 5 bases unmatched. Germline CDR1 and CDR2: PRHDT and FYEKMQ (reference sequence). CDR3 sequence: CASSEGTRADTQYF. CDR3 sequence (DNA): TGTGCCAGCAGCGAAGGGACTAGAGCAGATACGCAGTATTTT.

This clonotype was detected many times. The chain recombines TRBV5-6 with TRBJ1-6, with a weak D call TRBD1 (6 bases). V was clipped by 3 bases and J by 10 bases, with 17 bases between them. There are 15 residues in the CDR3. Germline loops: CDR1 SGHDT, CDR2 YYEEEE. The CDR3 coding sequence is TGTGCCAGCAGCTCCACGGGACACGAAATATCACCCCTCCACTTT. Residues: CASSSTGHEISPLHF.

Remarks on this clonotype: Given a much more abundant clone one base away, this may be a read error. This rearrangement joins TRBV18 to TRBJ2-7, with 9 bases that match TRBD1. The germline V gene has CDR1 KGHSH and CDR2 LQKENI. This CDR3 has 14 amino acids. V gave up 1 base and J gave up 6 bases; unmatched junction bases: 4. CDR3 nucleotide sequence: TGTGCCAGCTCACCACGGGAGGACAGGGGCGAGCAGTACTTC. This gives the protein CASSPREDRGEQYF.

DNA for the CDR3: TGTGCCAGCAGCCAAGTAACAGGAACGAACGACCCAACTAATGAAAAACTGTTTTTT. It specifies CASSQVTGTNDPTNEKLFF. The chain has TRBV3-1 and TRBJ1-4; maybe TRBD1 (5 bases). The CDR3 contains 19 residues. V gave up 1 base and J gave up 0 bases, with 18 bases separating them. Germline V lookup: CDR1 LGHDT, CDR2 YNNKEL (reference sequence).

The chain is built from TRBV29-1 and TRBJ2-7; TRBD1 agrees at 9 bases. The CDR3 length is 13 residues. Germline trimming cut 3 bases from V and 4 bases from J; bases unmatched to any gene: 4. Germline CDR1 SQVTM, CDR2 ANQGSEA. The CDR3 nucleotides read TGCAGCGTTGATGGGACAGGGTCTTACGAGCAGTACTTC. This sequence encodes CSVDGTGSYEQYF.

This clonotype was counted at least ten times. V and J are TRBV20-1 and TRBJ1-5; no clear D gene. V was pared by 6 bases and J by 0 bases, with 6 bases between. Looked up from germline, CDR1 is DFQATT and CDR2 is SNEGSKA (reference sequence). There are 12 residues in the CDR3. In nucleotides, the CDR3 is TGCAGTGCCAGTCCTAGCAATCAGCCCCAGCATTTT. As protein: CSASPSNQPQHF.

This clonotype is medium-sized by share. This sequence joins TRBV5-1 and TRBJ1-1, with a tentative D call TRBD1 (6 bases). Looked up from germline, CDR1 is SGHRS and CDR2 is YFSETQ. V was cut by 3 bases and J by 3 bases, with 12 bases left in between. CDR3 size: 14 residues. For the CDR3, the DNA is TGCGCCAGCAGCTCGGGGACATATGACACTGAAGCTTTCTTT. Its protein product is CASSSGTYDTEAFF.

This clonotype was observed many times. This sequence joins TRBV27 and TRBJ1-4, with D tentatively TRBD1 (6 bases). Germline lookup yields CDR1 MNHEY and CDR2 SMNVEV (reference sequence). This CDR3 has 16 amino acids. Trimming removed 2 bases at V and 8 bases at J, with 18 bases between. CDR3 amino acids: CASSLRGAGIQEKLFF. Written as DNA, the CDR3 is TGTGCCAGCAGTTTAAGGGGGGCAGGAATTCAGGAAAAACTGTTTTTT. The variable domain in full, completed from reference TRBV27 and TRBJ1-4, reads EAQVTQNPRYLITVTGKKLTVTCSQNMNHEYMSWYRQDPGLGLRQIYYSMNVEVTDKGDVPEGYKVSRKEKRNFPLILESPSPNQTSLYFCASSLRGAGIQEKLFFGSGTQLSVL.

Within the sample, this clonotype is medium-sized. The chain uses TRBV30 and TRBJ2-7; possible D gene TRBD1, 5 bases. V lost 0 bases, J lost 2 bases, and 17 bases lay in between. The CDR3 has 16 amino acids. Germline V gene sequence: CDR1 GTSNPN, CDR2 SVGIG (reference sequence). CDR3 loop: CAWSVNRAQGAYEQYF. As DNA, the CDR3 is TGTGCCTGGAGTGTGAACCGGGCCCAGGGCGCCTACGAGCAGTACTTC.

By share, this clonotype ranks as medium-sized (0.01 to 0.1%). The rearrangement links TRBV27 to TRBJ1-4; D is possibly TRBD1 (5 bases). CDR1 and CDR2 from the germline V gene are MNHEY and SMNVEV (reference sequence). With 3 bases removed from V and 5 bases from J, the gap between germline ends came to 7 bases. The CDR3 extends over 13 amino acids. The CDR3 bases are TGTGCCAGCAGTTTCGGGGGGAATGAAAAACTGTTTTTT. It encodes CASSFGGNEKLFF.